Shown below are 11 T cell receptor beta chains from a single sample sequenced in a study of control samples from healthy donors and cancer patients. The data were produced by immunoSEQ multiplex PCR, yet TCRdb's version contains in-frame clones alone and is incomplete. The profile shows about 80,000 clones, roughly 91% of them singletons. The specimen was blood. These receptors all come from a middle-aged man in good health.

The count of this clone is one. This chain uses TRBV7-2 with TRBJ1-5; D is undetermined. In germline, CDR1 is SGHTA, CDR2 FQGNSA. The V end lost 1 base, the J end lost 1 base, and 8 bases lay between the germline ends. There are 15 residues in the CDR3. Here the CDR3 reads CASSLEMSSNQPQHF. The CDR3, as DNA: TGTGCCAGCAGCTTAGAGATGTCCAGCAATCAGCCCCAGCATTTT.

J is TRBJ2-3 and V is TRBV7-9; TRBD2 aligns across 8 bases. Trimming removed 1 base from V and 6 bases from J; junction bases left unmatched: 9. The CDR3 has 16 residues. The germline V gene encodes CDR1 SEHNR and CDR2 FQNEAQ (reference sequence). For the CDR3, the DNA is TGTGCCAGCAGCTTAGGGAACTCGGGGGGGCTTGATACGCAGTATTTT. This gives the protein CASSLGNSGGLDTQYF.

The gene calls are TRBV3-1 (or the pseudogene TRBV3-2) and TRBJ1-6; D remains unclear. This CDR3 has 15 amino acids. V was trimmed by 2 bases and J by 6 bases, leaving 11 bases between them. CDR1 is LGHDT and CDR2 is YNNKEL in the germline V gene (reference sequence). The CDR3 loop is CASSQTRAGNSPLHF. CDR3 coding DNA: TGTGCCAGCAGCCAAACGAGGGCTGGTAATTCACCCCTCCACTTT.

The chain combines TRBV5-6 with TRBJ2-7, with D hard to call. V was pared by 0 bases and J by 0 bases, with 7 bases between. CDR3 size: 14 residues. Looked up from germline, CDR1 is SGHDT and CDR2 is YYEEEE. CDR3 nucleotides: TGTGCCAGCAGCTTGGTGTCTAGCTCCTACGAGCAGTACTTC. Protein sequence: CASSLVSSSYEQYF.

The rearrangement links TRBV6-5 to TRBJ1-1; tentatively, D is TRBD1 (6 bases). CDR3 length: 13 amino acids. Trimming took off 7 bases at V and 5 bases at J, with 14 bases between the two ends. From germline, CDR1 is MNHEY and CDR2 SVGAGI. The CDR3 DNA reads as TGTGCCAGCATTACACAGGGTTTGACTGAAGCTTTCTTT. It codes for CASITQGLTEAFF.

This chain uses TRBV7-3 with TRBJ1-1, with no clear D. The V and J ends lost 1 base and 2 bases respectively, with 14 bases between them. Germline loops: CDR1 SGHTA, CDR2 FQGTGA. There are 16 residues in the CDR3. CDR3 sequence (DNA): TGTGCCAGCAGCTTAATGCGGACTAACGTAAACACTGAAGCTTTCTTT. This translates into CASSLMRTNVNTEAFF.

J is TRBJ2-3 and V is TRBV5-1; D possibly corresponds to TRBD2 (5 bases). The CDR3 is made up of 15 amino acids. Trimming cost V 0 bases and J 4 bases, with 12 bases left between them. Germline V gene lookup returns CDR1 SGHRS and CDR2 YFSETQ. CDR3 sequence: CASSLAPSSSDTQYF. The CDR3 nucleotides are TGCGCCAGCAGCTTGGCGCCTAGCTCTTCAGATACGCAGTATTTT.

This sequence joins TRBV19 and TRBJ2-6; D not resolved. Trimming shortened V by 5 bases and J by 1 base, and 0 bases separated the two germline ends. Looked up from germline, CDR1 is LNHDA and CDR2 is SQIVND (reference sequence). This CDR3 has 12 amino acids. In DNA form, the CDR3 reads TGTGCCAGTAGTTCTGGGGCCAACGTCCTGACTTTC. It specifies CASSSGANVLTF. The full variable domain, rest sourced from reference TRBV19 and TRBJ2-6, is DGGITQSPKYLFRKEGQNVTLSCEQNLNHDAMYWYRQDPGQGLRLIYYSQIVNDFQKGDIAEGYSVSREKKESFPLTVTSAQKNPTAFYLCASSSGANVLTFGAGSRLTVL.

The V call is TRBV15, the J call TRBJ1-1; possibly TRBD1 for D (5 bases). V shed 0 bases and J shed 1 base, with 9 bases lying between them. Germline V gives CDR1 LNHNV, CDR2 YYDKDF (reference sequence). There are 15 residues in the CDR3. The CDR3 loop is CATSREPGANTEAFF. Here the CDR3 DNA reads TGTGCCACCAGCAGAGAACCCGGGGCGAACACTGAAGCTTTCTTT. Full variable domain (remainder filled in from reference TRBV15 and TRBJ1-1): DAMVIQNPRYQVTQFGKPVTLSCSQTLNHNVMYWYQQKSSQAPKLLFHYYDKDFNNEADTPDNFQSRRPNTSFCFLDIRSPGLGDTAMYLCATSREPGANTEAFFGQGTRLTVV.

The chain recombines TRBV6-1 with TRBJ2-3, with D perhaps TRBD2 (7 bases). Germline V CDR1 and CDR2: MNHNS, SASEGT. The V gene lost 3 bases and the J gene lost 1 base, with 17 bases spanning the gap. This CDR3 region has 17 residues. CDR3 in DNA: TGTGCCAGCAGTGAGACCCCCGCGGGGGCCGGCACAGATACGCAGTATTTT. Protein sequence: CASSETPAGAGTDTQYF.

The chain joins TRBV6-5 to TRBJ2-1; D is perhaps TRBD1 or TRBD2 (5 bases each). Trimming shortened V by 8 bases and J by 7 bases, and 12 bases separated the two germline ends. This CDR3 comprises 12 residues. Germline CDR1 MNHEY, CDR2 SVGAGI. The CDR3 bases are TGTGCCAGCGGGGGAGACTGGAATGAGCAGTTCTTC. Its translation: CASGGDWNEQFF.